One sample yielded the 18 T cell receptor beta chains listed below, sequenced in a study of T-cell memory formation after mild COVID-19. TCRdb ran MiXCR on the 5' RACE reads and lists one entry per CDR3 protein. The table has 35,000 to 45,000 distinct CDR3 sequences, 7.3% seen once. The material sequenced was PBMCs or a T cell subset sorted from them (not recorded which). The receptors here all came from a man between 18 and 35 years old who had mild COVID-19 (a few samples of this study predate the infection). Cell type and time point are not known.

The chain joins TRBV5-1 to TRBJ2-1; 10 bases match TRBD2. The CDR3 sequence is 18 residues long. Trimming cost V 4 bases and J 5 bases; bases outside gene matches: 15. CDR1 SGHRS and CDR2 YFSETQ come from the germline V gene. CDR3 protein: CASSAPLAGTSANNEQFF. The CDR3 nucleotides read TGCGCCAGCAGCGCACCCTTGGCCGGGACTAGCGCCAACAATGAGCAGTTCTTC.

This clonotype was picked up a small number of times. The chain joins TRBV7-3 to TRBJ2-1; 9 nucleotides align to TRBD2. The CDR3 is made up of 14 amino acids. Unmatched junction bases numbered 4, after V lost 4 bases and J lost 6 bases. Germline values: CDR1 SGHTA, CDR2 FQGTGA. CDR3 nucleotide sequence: TGTGCCAGCAGCTCGATGACTAGCGGCAATGAGCAGTTCTTC. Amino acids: CASSSMTSGNEQFF.

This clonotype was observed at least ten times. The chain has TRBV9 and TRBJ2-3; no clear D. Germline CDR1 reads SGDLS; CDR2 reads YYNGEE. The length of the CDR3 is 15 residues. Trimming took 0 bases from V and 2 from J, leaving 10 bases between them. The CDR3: CASSVGLPTTDTQYF. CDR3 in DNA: TGTGCCAGCAGCGTAGGACTCCCGACCACAGATACGCAGTATTTT.

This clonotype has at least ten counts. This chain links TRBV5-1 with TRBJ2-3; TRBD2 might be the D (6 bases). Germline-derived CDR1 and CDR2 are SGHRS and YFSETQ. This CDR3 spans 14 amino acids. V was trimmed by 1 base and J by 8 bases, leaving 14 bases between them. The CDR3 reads CASSLRTTGVTQYF. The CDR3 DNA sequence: TGCGCCAGCAGCTTGAGGACTACCGGCGTTACGCAGTATTTT.

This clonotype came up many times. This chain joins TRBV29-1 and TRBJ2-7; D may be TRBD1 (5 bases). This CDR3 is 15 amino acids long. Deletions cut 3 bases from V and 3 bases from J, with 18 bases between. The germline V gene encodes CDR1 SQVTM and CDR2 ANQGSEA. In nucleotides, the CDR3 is TGCAGCGTTGAGTGGCTTCGAGACAGAAACTACGAGCAGTACTTC. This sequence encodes CSVEWLRDRNYEQYF.

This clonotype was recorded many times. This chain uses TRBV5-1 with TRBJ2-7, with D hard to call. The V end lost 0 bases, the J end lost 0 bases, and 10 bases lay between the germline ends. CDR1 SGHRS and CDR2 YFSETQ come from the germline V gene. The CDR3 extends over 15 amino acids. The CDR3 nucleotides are TGCGCCAGCAGCTTGGGTCAGGTCGCCTCCTACGAGCAGTACTTC. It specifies CASSLGQVASYEQYF. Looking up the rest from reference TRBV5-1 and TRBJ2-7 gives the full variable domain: KAGVTQTPRYLIKTRGQQVTLSCSPISGHRSVSWYQQTPGQGLQFLFEYFSETQRNKGNFPGRFSGRQFSNSRSEMNVSTLELGDSALYLCASSLGQVASYEQYFGPGTRLTVT.

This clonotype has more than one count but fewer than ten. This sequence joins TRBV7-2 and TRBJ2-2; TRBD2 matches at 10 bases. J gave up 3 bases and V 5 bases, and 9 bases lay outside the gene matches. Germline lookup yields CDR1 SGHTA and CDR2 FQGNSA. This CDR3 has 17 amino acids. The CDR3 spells CASSRERSGGDTGELFF. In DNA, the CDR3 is TGTGCCAGCAGCCGAGAGCGCAGCGGGGGGGACACCGGGGAGCTGTTTTTT.

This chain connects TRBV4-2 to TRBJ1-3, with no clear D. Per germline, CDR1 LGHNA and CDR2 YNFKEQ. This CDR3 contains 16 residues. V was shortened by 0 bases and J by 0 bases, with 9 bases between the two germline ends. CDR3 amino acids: CASSQDPESSGNTIYF. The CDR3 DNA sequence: TGTGCCAGCAGCCAAGATCCTGAGAGCTCTGGAAACACCATATATTTT.

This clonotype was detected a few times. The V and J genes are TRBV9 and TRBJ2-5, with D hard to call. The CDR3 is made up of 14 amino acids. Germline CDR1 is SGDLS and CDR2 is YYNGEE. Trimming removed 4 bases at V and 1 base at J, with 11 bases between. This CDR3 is CASSPTPRQETQYF. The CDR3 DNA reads TGTGCCAGCAGCCCCACCCCCCGCCAAGAGACCCAGTACTTC.

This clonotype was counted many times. CDR3 protein: CASSPEGGNIQYF. CDR3 bases: TGCGCCAGCAGCCCGGAGGGCGGGAACATTCAGTACTTC. The chain employs TRBV5-1 and TRBJ2-4; a possible D gene is TRBD2 (6 bases). The CDR3 extends over 13 amino acids. The V gene's germline CDR1 is SGHRS and CDR2 YFSETQ. Trimming shortened V by 4 bases and J by 7 bases, and 12 bases separated the two germline ends.

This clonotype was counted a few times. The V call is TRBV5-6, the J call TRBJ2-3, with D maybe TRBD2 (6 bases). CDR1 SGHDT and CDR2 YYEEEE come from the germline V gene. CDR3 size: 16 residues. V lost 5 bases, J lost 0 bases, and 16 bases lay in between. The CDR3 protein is CASRRYPGESTDTQYF. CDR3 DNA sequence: TGTGCCAGCAGAAGGTACCCGGGGGAGAGCACAGATACGCAGTATTTT.

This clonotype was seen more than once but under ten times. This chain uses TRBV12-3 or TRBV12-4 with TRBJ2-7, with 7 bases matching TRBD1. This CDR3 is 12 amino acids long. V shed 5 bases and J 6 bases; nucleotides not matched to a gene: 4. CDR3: CASSAAGGEQYF. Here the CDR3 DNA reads TGTGCCAGCAGTGCCGCAGGGGGCGAGCAGTACTTC.

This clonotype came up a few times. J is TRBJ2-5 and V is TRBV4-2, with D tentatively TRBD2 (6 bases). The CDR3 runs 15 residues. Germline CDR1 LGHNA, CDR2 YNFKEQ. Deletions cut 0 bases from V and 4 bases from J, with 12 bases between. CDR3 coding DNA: TGTGCCAGCAGCCAAGATCGGCTTAGCGGAGAGACCCAGTACTTC. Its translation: CASSQDRLSGETQYF.

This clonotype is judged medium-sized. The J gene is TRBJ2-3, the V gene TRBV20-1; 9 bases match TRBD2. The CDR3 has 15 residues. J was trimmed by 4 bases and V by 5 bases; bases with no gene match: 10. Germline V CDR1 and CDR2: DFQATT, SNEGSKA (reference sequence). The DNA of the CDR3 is TGCAGTGCTCCCTGGGCGGGGGGGCCGGCAGATACGCAGTATTTT. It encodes CSAPWAGGPADTQYF.

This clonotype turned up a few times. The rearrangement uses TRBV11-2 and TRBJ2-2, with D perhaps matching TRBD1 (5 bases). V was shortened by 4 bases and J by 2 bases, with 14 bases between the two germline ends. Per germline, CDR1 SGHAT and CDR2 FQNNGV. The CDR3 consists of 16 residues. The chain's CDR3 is CASSYQGVVNTGELFF. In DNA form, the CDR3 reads TGTGCCAGCAGCTATCAAGGGGTTGTTAACACCGGGGAGCTGTTTTTT.

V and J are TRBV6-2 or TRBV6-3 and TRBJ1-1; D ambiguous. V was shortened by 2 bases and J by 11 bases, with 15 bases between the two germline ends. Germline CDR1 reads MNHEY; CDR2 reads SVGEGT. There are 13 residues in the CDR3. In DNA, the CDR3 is TGTGCCAGCAGTTACAACGGCGAATTGGGGGCTTTCTTT. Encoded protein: CASSYNGELGAFF.

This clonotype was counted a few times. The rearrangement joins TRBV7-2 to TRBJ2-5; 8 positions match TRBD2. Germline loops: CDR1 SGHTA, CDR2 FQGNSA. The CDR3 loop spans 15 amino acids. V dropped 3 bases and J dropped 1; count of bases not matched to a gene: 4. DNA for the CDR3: TGTGCCAGCAGCTTGGTAGCGGGGACCCAAGAGACCCAGTACTTC. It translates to CASSLVAGTQETQYF.

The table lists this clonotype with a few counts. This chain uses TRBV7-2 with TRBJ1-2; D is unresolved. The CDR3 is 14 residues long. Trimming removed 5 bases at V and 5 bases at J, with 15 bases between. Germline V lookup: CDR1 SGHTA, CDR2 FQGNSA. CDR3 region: CASSQRTDLYGYTF. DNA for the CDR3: TGTGCCAGCAGCCAAAGGACGGACCTATATGGCTACACCTTC. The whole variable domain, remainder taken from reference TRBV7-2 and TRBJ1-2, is GAGVSQSPSNKVTEKGKDVELRCDPISGHTALYWYRQSLGQGLEFLIYFQGNSAPDKSGLPSDRFSAERTGGSVSTLTIQRTQQEDSAVYLCASSQRTDLYGYTFGSGTRLTVV.